The entry below gives a single T cell receptor (beta chain) sequence along with its context. Its antigen is not known. PCR was performed using 60 Vbeta and 13 Jbeta primers. Assay: immunoSEQ multiplex PCR; the TCRdb copy retains only in-frame clones and omits some. This repertoire shows 75,000 to 80,000 clones, about three quarters found once; its top ten account for about 12%. This sample was taken from a study of cytomegalovirus exposure and HLA in healthy donors. Whole-study findings and limits: A later analysis found TCR association rates differed by HLA locus, highest for DRB1 and lowest for HLA-C.

The CDR3 sequence is 14 residues long. V trimming: 6 bases; J trimming: 5 bases; junction bases outside the gene matches: 9. Per the germline V gene, CDR1 is SNHLY and CDR2 is FYNNEI. Sample: PBMCs. The clonotype originates from a male donor in good health and CMV-seropositive. The rearrangement uses TRBV2 and TRBJ1-2; 7 bases fit TRBD1. This chain's CDR3 is CASRPNAGGYGYTF. Written as DNA, the CDR3 is TGTGCCAGCAGACCCAATGCAGGGGGATATGGCTACACCTTC.